This T cell receptor beta chain is drawn from a study of graft-versus-host responses after intestinal transplantation (dated by TCRdb to the early 2020s). For the wider study: Recipients received multivisceral, liver-intestinal, or isolated intestinal transplants. Anti-thymocyte globulin induction was given to all recipients, followed by maintenance tacrolimus and steroids for 2 to 4 years. Rather than being sequenced by the commercial service, samples from a few later patients were sequenced in-house on an Illumina MiSeq and processed with MiXCR. After intestinal transplantation, graft-versus-host and host-versus-graft alloreactive T cell clones in the graft, circulation and bone marrow were tracked using bulk TCR-beta CDR3 sequencing. To identify alloreactive clones, pre-transplant mixed lymphocyte reaction products were sequenced and compared with unstimulated pre-transplant donor and recipient T cells. The cohort enrolled some 25 intestinal transplant recipients including one retransplant, and a few patients lacking pretransplant specimens were excluded. Donor T cell macrochimerism was defined as a peak of at least 4% donor T cells among recipient peripheral blood mononuclear cells.

Here is what the overall study found, with its caveats: Conclusions were limited by the relatively low number and heterogeneity of intestinal transplant patients. Early after transplant, peak levels of circulating GvH clones were found to be associated with declines in HvG clones. GvH clones were detected in recipient bone marrow, and some of these GvH clones were observed earlier in ileal mucosa or blood, consistent with an intestinal mucosal origin. In patients with donor T cell macrochimerism, the allografts had high GvH to HvG T cell clonal ratios.

There are a few counts of this clone. What antigen it recognizes has not been identified. No clone much larger than this one lies a single base away; base qualities are absent. The junction shows trimming of 5 bases on V and 9 bases on J, and the gene matches do not reach 8 bases of it. CDR1 and CDR2 are read off the germline V gene (reference sequence) as GTSNPN and SVGIG. Inclusive of the bounding cysteine and phenylalanine, the CDR3 is 14 residues long. Solely the CDR3 DNA is kept, with 42 bases framed from the first base. Libraries were prepared through the immunoSEQ multiplex PCR assay. For most patients, high-throughput TCR-beta CDR3 sequencing of genomic DNA was performed by Adaptive Biotechnologies. The paper's data handling went like this. TCR sequencing data were retrieved from Adaptive's ImmunoSEQ software for 15 to 20 patients, whereas a few other patients were processed with MiXCR and VDJtools. CDR3 nucleotide sequences shared between donor and recipient were removed because the origin of such sequences could not be assigned. At least 2-fold expansion over unstimulated cells and a minimum CFSE-low frequency of 0.002% (template counts) or 0.001% (read counts) were required for clones to be classified as alloreactive. Clones were considered mappable if detected in sequenced pre-transplant spleen, lymph node, or MLR CFSE-low populations of the donor or recipient. The cumulative frequency of alloreactive clones was calculated as a percentage of all sequences, weighted by copy number. As stored in TCRdb, this immuneACCESS dataset retains in-frame rearrangements with V and J assigned. A fraction of the clones does not appear; measured against another copy, unresolved V genes explain less than half of the discrepancy, and the remainder lacks a known reason. The D gene and trimming were derived from the DNA, and the V and J assignments and clone size from that table. For this sample there are fewer than 100,000 clones; roughly 83% appear just once. Approximately 1.5% of the sample lies in the top ten.

Blood samples were collected up to 4 times in the first month after transplant and then at least monthly when available. This chain is built from TRBV30 and TRBJ1-6; a stretch of 9 junction bases matches TRBD1. This material consisted of PBMCs, taken 255 days after intestinal transplant. The sequence was obtained from a human patient who received an intestinal transplant, so some T cells may come from the graft donor. Read as DNA, the sequence is TGTGCCTGGCACGGGGGACAGGGTAGTTCACCCCTCCACTTT. Translated, this is CAWHGGQGSSPLHF.